The TCR beta chain described here comes from a study of cytomegalovirus exposure and HLA in healthy donors. CDR1 is MGHRA, CDR2 YSYEKL, per germline. The CDR3 is 15 residues long. The V and J ends lost 5 bases and 7 bases respectively, with 21 bases between them. This clone was seen a handful of times. The PCR used 60 Vbeta and 13 Jbeta primers. The repertoire was sequenced with immunoSEQ multiplex PCR; TCRdb's copy has only in-frame clones and lacks some. The sample consists of about 96,000 clones, about three quarters of them appearing once. J is TRBJ2-7 and V is TRBV4-1; tentatively, D is TRBD1 (6 bases). Source material: PBMCs. This clonotype originated in a man over 45 in good health and CMV-seropositive. The CDR3 DNA reads as TGCGCCAGCAGCAAAGTTACAGGGCTCACCCGGGAGCAGTACTTC. It is translated as CASSKVTGLTREQYF.